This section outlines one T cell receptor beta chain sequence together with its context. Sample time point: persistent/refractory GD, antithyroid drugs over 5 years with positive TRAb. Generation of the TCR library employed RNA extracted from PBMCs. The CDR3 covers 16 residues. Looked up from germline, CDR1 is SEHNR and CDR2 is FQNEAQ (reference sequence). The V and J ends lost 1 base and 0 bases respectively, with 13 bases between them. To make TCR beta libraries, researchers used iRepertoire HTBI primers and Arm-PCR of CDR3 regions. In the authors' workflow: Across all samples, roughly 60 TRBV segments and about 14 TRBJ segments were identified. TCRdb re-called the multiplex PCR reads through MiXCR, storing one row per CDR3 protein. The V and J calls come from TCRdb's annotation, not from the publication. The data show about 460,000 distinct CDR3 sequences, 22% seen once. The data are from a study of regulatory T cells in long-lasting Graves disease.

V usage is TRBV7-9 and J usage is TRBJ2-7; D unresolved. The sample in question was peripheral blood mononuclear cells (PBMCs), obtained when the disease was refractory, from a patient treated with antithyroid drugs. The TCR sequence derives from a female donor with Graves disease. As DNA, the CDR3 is TGTGCCAGCAGCTTAGATTACCAAGTCGACTCCTACGAGCAGTACTTC. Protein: CASSLDYQVDSYEQYF.